The 4 T cell receptor beta chains below come from one sample, sequenced in a study of early T cells in non-severe SARS-CoV-2 infection. MiXCR, applied by TCRdb to the 5' RACE reads, yields one record per CDR3 protein. The table has tens of thousands of distinct CDR3 sequences, approximately 6.1% seen once; the top ten hold roughly 12%. The sequenced sample consisted of whole blood. Receptor source: an adult who was a healthcare worker with PCR-confirmed SARS-CoV-2 infection or an uninfected control (not recorded which).

This clonotype came up many times. The chain uses TRBV29-1 and TRBJ2-1; 7 bases agree with TRBD1. Germline V gene data show CDR1 as SQVTM and CDR2 as ANQGSEA. J was trimmed by 3 bases and V by 3 bases; bases with no gene match: 5. This CDR3 spans 14 amino acids. CDR3 protein: CSVEGTENYNEQFF. Written as DNA, the CDR3 is TGCAGCGTTGAGGGGACAGAAAACTACAATGAGCAGTTCTTC.

This clonotype was seen repeatedly, ten times or more. This rearrangement joins TRBV5-1 to TRBJ2-1, with 11 bases that match TRBD2. The junction had 4 bases not matched to a gene; V was cut back by 5 bases and J by 6 bases. CDR1 and CDR2 (germline): SGHRS, YFSETQ. There are 14 residues in the CDR3. This chain's CDR3 is CASSLAGGTNEQFF. The CDR3 nucleotides read TGCGCCAGCAGTCTAGCGGGGGGAACCAATGAGCAGTTCTTC.

The J gene is TRBJ2-3, the V gene TRBV18, with TRBD2 identical over 7 bases. With 3 bases clipped from V and 4 bases from J, the junction kept 4 bases outside the gene matches. The CDR3 is 14 amino acids. Germline CDR1 and CDR2: KGHSH and LQKENI. CDR3 protein: CASSPSGRADTQYF. CDR3 nucleotides: TGTGCCAGCTCACCCTCAGGGAGGGCAGATACGCAGTATTTT.

The sample holds many counts of this clonotype. The genes are TRBV5-1 and TRBJ1-1; no clear D. CDR3 length: 12 residues. V shed 0 bases and J shed 5 bases, with 5 bases lying between them. Germline values: CDR1 SGHRS, CDR2 YFSETQ. The CDR3 sequence: CASSLGWTEAFF. DNA of the CDR3: TGCGCCAGCAGCTTGGGGTGGACTGAAGCTTTCTTT. Complete variable domain (other parts from reference TRBV5-1 and TRBJ1-1): KAGVTQTPRYLIKTRGQQVTLSCSPISGHRSVSWYQQTPGQGLQFLFEYFSETQRNKGNFPGRFSGRQFSNSRSEMNVSTLELGDSALYLCASSLGWTEAFFGQGTRLTVV.